The rows below give T cell receptor beta chains drawn from one sample of a study of cytomegalovirus exposure and HLA in healthy donors. This table comes from immunoSEQ multiplex PCR, and its TCRdb copy is limited to in-frame clones, with some not included. Of 100,000 or so clones listed, 83% are singletons. The sequenced material came from PBMCs. These receptors all come from a man aged 35 to 55 in good health and CMV-seronegative. Both conserved end residues are part of each CDR3. The D gene is left open where the match is weak. Rows may omit the clone size; those that give it use once, few, many or a size class.

V gene,clone size,J gene,D gene,CDR3 DNA,CDR3 protein
TRBV7-9,NA,TRBJ2-1,TRBD1,TGTGCCAGCAGCTTAGCGCAGGGGGTCTACAATGAGCAGTTCTTC,CASSLAQGVYNEQFF
TRBV6-5,NA,TRBJ2-7,NA,TGTGCCAGCAGGACTAGTGTCGACTACGAGCAGTACTTC,CASRTSVDYEQYF
TRBV9,NA,TRBJ2-2,NA,TGTGCCAGCGGACCTGGTGGGGGGAGCACCGGGGAGCTGTTTTTT,CASGPGGGSTGELFF
TRBV6-1,NA,TRBJ2-5,TRBD2,TGTGCCAGCAGTGACGGCGGGGGGGCGGGGGAGACCCAGTACTTC,CASSDGGGAGETQYF
TRBV5-1,NA,TRBJ1-2,TRBD1,TGCGCCAGCAGGGACAGGACTAGCCGCGGCTACACCTTC,CASRDRTSRGYTF
TRBV10-1,NA,TRBJ1-1,NA,TGCGCCAGCAGTGTCCGCCACGGCACTGAAGCTTTCTTT,CASSVRHGTEAFF
TRBV6-4,NA,TRBJ2-3,TRBD2,TGTGCCAGCAGTGTATTTAGCGGGGGGTCGGATACGCAGTATTTT,CASSVFSGGSDTQYF
TRBV6-6,NA,TRBJ1-5,NA,TGTGCCAGCAGCCGAGGGGGTCAGCCCCAGCATTTT,CASSRGGQPQHF
TRBV6-5,few,TRBJ2-7,NA,TGTGCCAGCAGTGCCAGCCACTCCAGAGGCGAGCAGTACTTC,CASSASHSRGEQYF
TRBV5-6,few,TRBJ1-3,NA,TGTGCCAGCAGCCCAACCGGGGGCTCTGGAAACACCATATATTTT,CASSPTGGSGNTIYF
TRBV7-9,NA,TRBJ1-1,TRBD1,TGTGCCAGCAGCCCTGGCGGGACAGAGAACACTGAAGCTTTCTTT,CASSPGGTENTEAFF
TRBV4-1,NA,TRBJ2-7,TRBD2,TGCGCCAGCAGCCAACCCGGGGGGGGCGTGAACGAGCAGTACTTC,CASSQPGGGVNEQYF
TRBV2,NA,TRBJ2-1,NA,TGTGCCAGCAGTGAAACAAACCTCTTTCCCAATGAGCAGTTCTTC,CASSETNLFPNEQFF
TRBV10-3,NA,TRBJ2-1,TRBD2,TGTGCCATCAGTAAGGCACAGGGACTAGCTACCAATGAGCAGTTCTTC,CAISKAQGLATNEQFF
TRBV18,NA,TRBJ1-2,NA,TGTGCCAGCTCACCAGGGGGCAACTATGGCTACACCTTC,CASSPGGNYGYTF
TRBV19,NA,TRBJ1-2,NA,TGTGCCAGTAGTGGCACCACATTCCACTATGGCTACACCTTC,CASSGTTFHYGYTF
TRBV19,NA,TRBJ2-2,TRBD2,TGTGCCAGTCTAAGCGGGGCGAACACCGGGGAGCTGTTTTTT,CASLSGANTGELFF
TRBV7-2,NA,TRBJ2-7,TRBD2,TGTGCCAGCAGCTTAAATAGCGGGGCCTACGAGCAGTACTTC,CASSLNSGAYEQYF
TRBV7-7,NA,TRBJ2-7,NA,TGTGCTAGCAGTTGGGCCCACGGCGACGAGCAGTACTTC,CASSWAHGDEQYF
TRBV7-2,NA,TRBJ2-3,TRBD2,TGTGCCAGCAGCTTAGGACTAGCGGGGATAGATACGCAGTATTTT,CASSLGLAGIDTQYF
TRBV7-2,NA,TRBJ2-5,TRBD2,TGTGCCAGCAGCTTTGGGGGAGGGCGACAAGAGACCCAGTACTTC,CASSFGGGRQETQYF
TRBV28,NA,TRBJ1-2,NA,TGTGCCAGCAGTTATCCCTCCCGGGGAAACTATGGCTACACCTTC,CASSYPSRGNYGYTF
TRBV18,NA,TRBJ2-3,TRBD1,TGTGCCAGCTCACCACGCGGGACAGGCAATACGGATACGCAGTATTTT,CASSPRGTGNTDTQYF